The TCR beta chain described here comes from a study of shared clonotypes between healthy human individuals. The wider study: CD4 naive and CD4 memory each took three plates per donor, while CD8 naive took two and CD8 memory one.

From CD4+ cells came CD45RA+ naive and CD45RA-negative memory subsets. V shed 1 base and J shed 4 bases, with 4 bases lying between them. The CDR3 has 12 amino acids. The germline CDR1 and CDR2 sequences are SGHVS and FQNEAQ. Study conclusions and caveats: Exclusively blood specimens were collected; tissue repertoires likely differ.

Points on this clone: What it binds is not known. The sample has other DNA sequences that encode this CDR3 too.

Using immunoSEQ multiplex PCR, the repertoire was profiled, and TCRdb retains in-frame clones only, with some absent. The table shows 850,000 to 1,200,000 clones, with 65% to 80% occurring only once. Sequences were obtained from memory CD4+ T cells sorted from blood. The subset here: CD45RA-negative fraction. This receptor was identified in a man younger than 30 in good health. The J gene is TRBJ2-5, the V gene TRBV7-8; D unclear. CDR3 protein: CASSLGRETQYF. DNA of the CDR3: TGTGCCAGCAGCTTAGGGAGAGAGACCCAGTACTTC.